Following are 24 T cell receptor beta chains from one sample sequenced in a study of blood T cell repertoires in COVID-19 (dated by TCRdb to the early 2020s). The library was generated by the immunoSEQ multiplex PCR assay. Entries here come from immuneACCESS through TCRdb and include only in-frame sequences with V and J called. Some clones fail to appear in such tables; in the studies checked, an unresolved V gene covers under half of the shortfall, and the cause of the remainder is unknown. This sample comprises tens of thousands of clones, roughly 85% of them detected only once. The ten top clones hold roughly 32% of the sample. Sequenced: peripheral blood. These receptors were obtained from a human donor in a cohort sampled during active COVID-19.

This chain links TRBV28 with TRBJ2-3, with TRBD2 matching over 9 bases. Germline V gives CDR1 MDHEN, CDR2 SYDVKM. The CDR3 has 15 residues. V lost 6 bases, J lost 3 bases, and 7 bases stayed unmatched. CDR3 region: CASSSSGSLTDTQYF. CDR3 DNA: TGTGCCAGCAGCAGTAGCGGGAGTCTGACAGATACGCAGTATTTT.

The count of this clone is one. The chain employs TRBV18 and TRBJ1-1, with a weak D call TRBD1 (6 bases). From germline, CDR1 is KGHSH and CDR2 LQKENI. This CDR3 contains 14 residues. With 6 bases removed from V and 1 base from J, the gap between germline ends came to 12 bases. The CDR3 bases are TGTGCCAGCTCTCAGACAGGCCAGAACACTGAAGCTTTCTTT. This gives the protein CASSQTGQNTEAFF. The full variable domain, in which reference TRBV18 and TRBJ1-1 provide the parts outside the CDR3, is NAGVMQNPRHLVRRRGQEARLRCSPMKGHSHVYWYRQLPEEGLKFMVYLQKENIIDESGMPKERFSAEFPKEGPSILRIQQVVRGDSAAYFCASSQTGQNTEAFFGQGTRLTVV.

In its sample, this clone was seen once. This chain joins TRBV7-9 and TRBJ1-6; D ambiguous. Germline V lookup: CDR1 SEHNR, CDR2 FQNEAQ (reference sequence). The length of the CDR3 is 12 residues. Trimming left V 5 bases short and J 6 bases short, with 5 bases between. The CDR3 sequence: CASSTGNSPLHF. The DNA for the CDR3 is TGTGCCAGCAGCACTGGTAATTCACCCCTCCACTTT.

J is TRBJ1-1 and V is TRBV7-6, with TRBD1 matching over 8 bases. V trimming: 5 bases; J trimming: 1 base; junction bases outside the gene matches: 6. CDR1 is SGHVS and CDR2 is FNYEAQ in the germline V gene. This CDR3 contains 15 residues. Here the CDR3 reads CASSTRQGSNTEAFF. In DNA, the CDR3 is TGTGCCAGCAGCACCCGACAGGGGTCGAACACTGAAGCTTTCTTT.

The chain recombines TRBV14 with TRBJ1-3; the D gene is possibly TRBD1 (5 bases). V was clipped by 3 bases and J by 2 bases, with 8 bases between them. The CDR3 has 14 residues. Germline values: CDR1 SGHDN, CDR2 FVKESK. The CDR3 reads CASSQSGAGNTIYF. The CDR3 DNA follows: TGTGCCAGCAGCCAGTCGGGGGCTGGAAACACCATATATTTT.

The chain employs TRBV6-6 and TRBJ2-7; the match to TRBD2 covers 13 bases. The V gene's germline CDR1 is MNHNY and CDR2 SVGAGI (reference sequence). V lost 6 bases, J lost 1 base, and 0 bases stayed unmatched. CDR3 length: 14 residues. DNA for the CDR3: TGTGCCAGCAGGGGACTAGCGGGATCCTACGAGCAGTACTTC. Protein product: CASRGLAGSYEQYF.

This clone turned up a few times. The V and J genes are TRBV2 and TRBJ2-7, with TRBD1 matching over 8 bases. After removal of 6 bases from V and 4 bases from J, the junction contained 11 bases not matched to a gene. The CDR3 is 15 residues long. Germline V CDR1 and CDR2: SNHLY, FYNNEI. The chain's CDR3 is CASRFRDRSTYEQYF. CDR3 sequence (DNA): TGTGCCAGCAGGTTTCGGGACAGGTCAACATACGAGCAGTACTTC.

The chain recombines TRBV30 with TRBJ1-2; 9 nucleotides align to TRBD1. This CDR3 is built from 15 residues. The germline gives CDR1 GTSNPN, CDR2 SVGIG (reference sequence). V lost 3 bases and J lost 3; bases outside the gene matches: 8. The CDR3 DNA follows: TGTGCCTGGAGGAGGACAGGGGTTTTTGACTATGGCTACACCTTC. It encodes CAWRRTGVFDYGYTF.

The chain combines TRBV5-4 with TRBJ2-5, with TRBD2 matching over 12 bases. V trimming: 0 bases; J trimming: 4 bases; junction bases outside the gene matches: 4. Germline CDR1 is SGHNT and CDR2 is YYREEE (reference sequence). This CDR3 has 16 residues. DNA for the CDR3: TGTGCCAGCAGCTTGGGACTAGCGGGAGACCCAGAGACCCAGTACTTC. Encoded protein: CASSLGLAGDPETQYF.

The chain links TRBV11-2 to TRBJ1-2, with D unclear. V dropped 1 base and J dropped 5 bases, with 11 bases sitting between them. In germline, CDR1 is SGHAT, CDR2 FQNNGV. This CDR3 is built from 14 residues. This CDR3 reads CASSLGTGVYGYTF. The CDR3 DNA reads TGTGCCAGCAGCTTAGGAACCGGGGTTTATGGCTACACCTTC.

The V and J genes are TRBV7-2 and TRBJ2-7; 8 positions agree with TRBD1. The germline gives CDR1 SGHTA, CDR2 FQGNSA. The CDR3 totals 12 residues. V lost 5 bases and J lost 7; bases outside the gene matches: 4. The chain's CDR3 is CASSRQGREQYF. Written as DNA, the CDR3 is TGTGCCAGCAGCCGACAGGGGAGGGAGCAGTACTTC.

This clone has more than one count but fewer than ten. V gene TRBV7-3 combines with J gene TRBJ1-2; tentative D call: TRBD1 (5 bases). V was trimmed by 5 bases and J by 3 bases, leaving 16 bases between them. The CDR3 loop spans 15 amino acids. The germline CDR1 and CDR2 sequences are SGHTA and FQGTGA. The DNA of the CDR3 is TGTGCCAGCAGCGCCGGGACGGGGAGGGACTATGGCTACACCTTC. It specifies CASSAGTGRDYGYTF.

This clone occurred a few times. This rearrangement joins TRBV7-2 to TRBJ1-3; no clear D gene. This CDR3 region has 12 residues. The V and J ends lost 1 base and 7 bases respectively, with 5 bases between them. Germline CDR1 and CDR2: SGHTA and FQGNSA. CDR3 DNA sequence: TGTGCCAGCAGCTTAGGGGCTAACACCATATATTTT. Encoded protein: CASSLGANTIYF.

The chain carries TRBV18 and TRBJ2-2, with TRBD2 as a possible D gene (5 bases). Trimming removed 2 bases from V and 7 bases from J, with 17 bases in between. From germline, CDR1 is KGHSH and CDR2 LQKENI. The CDR3 spans 16 residues. Written as DNA, the CDR3 is TGTGCCAGCTCACCAGAAGTTTTTACCGGGATCGGGGAGCTGTTTTTT. Its protein is CASSPEVFTGIGELFF. Full variable domain (remainder filled in from reference TRBV18 and TRBJ2-2): NAGVMQNPRHLVRRRGQEARLRCSPMKGHSHVYWYRQLPEEGLKFMVYLQKENIIDESGMPKERFSAEFPKEGPSILRIQQVVRGDSAAYFCASSPEVFTGIGELFFGEGSRLTVL.

The rearrangement links TRBV29-1 to TRBJ2-7; 8 bases fit TRBD1. Per the germline V gene, CDR1 is SQVTM and CDR2 is ANQGSEA. The CDR3 is 13 residues long. V shed 6 bases and J 3 bases; nucleotides not matched to a gene: 7. The CDR3 protein is CSVPGQAGYEQYF. The CDR3 bases are TGCAGCGTCCCGGGACAGGCCGGCTACGAGCAGTACTTC.

The V gene is TRBV12-3 or TRBV12-4, the J gene TRBJ1-1, with a weak D call TRBD1 (5 bases). V was pared by 4 bases and J by 11 bases, with 17 bases between. The CDR3 extends over 13 amino acids. The CDR3 DNA is TGTGCCAGCAGTTCAGTCCGGCGACAGAAGGCTTTCTTT. Translation: CASSSVRRQKAFF.

As DNA, the CDR3 is TGTGCCAGCAGCTTAGTTCCGACAGCCCACGAGCAGTACTTC. The encoded protein is CASSLVPTAHEQYF. V is TRBV7-2 and J is TRBJ2-7; a possible D gene is TRBD1 (5 bases). The V end lost 1 base, the J end lost 5 bases, and 12 bases lay between the germline ends. There are 14 residues in the CDR3. The germline CDR1 and CDR2 sequences are SGHTA and FQGNSA.

This chain uses TRBV19 with TRBJ2-5, with TRBD1 identical over 12 bases. CDR1 LNHDA and CDR2 SQIVND come from the germline V gene (reference sequence). V lost 6 bases, J lost 6 bases, and 8 bases stayed unmatched. CDR3 length: 15 residues. CDR3 loop: CASRPGQGATKTQYF. The DNA of the CDR3 is TGTGCCAGTAGGCCGGGACAGGGGGCTACGAAGACCCAGTACTTC.

The count of this clone is one. The chain is built from TRBV23-1 and TRBJ2-7; D might be TRBD1 (6 bases). TRBV23-1 counts as an open reading frame of uncertain function. The CDR3 has 15 amino acids. Trimming took 0 bases from V and 3 from J, leaving 12 bases between them. In nucleotides, the CDR3 is TGCGCCAGCAGTCAATCGAGGGGGTCCCACTACGAGCAGTACTTC. This encodes CASSQSRGSHYEQYF.

This clone appeared a single time. The chain is built from TRBV6-5 and TRBJ1-2; unclear D gene. The CDR3 covers 13 residues. V lost 0 bases to trimming and J lost 4 bases, with 6 bases between them. Germline V lookup: CDR1 MNHEY, CDR2 SVGAGI. The CDR3 DNA is TGTGCCAGCAGTTACTCATCCCTCTATGGCTACACCTTC. It specifies CASSYSSLYGYTF.

This rearrangement joins TRBV5-1 to TRBJ2-2, with D perhaps TRBD1 (6 bases). Per the germline V gene, CDR1 is SGHRS and CDR2 is YFSETQ. With 2 bases removed from V and 5 bases from J, the gap between germline ends came to 7 bases. The CDR3 length is 13 residues. The DNA of the CDR3 is TGCGCCAGCAGCTTCGGACAGACCGGGGAGCTGTTTTTT. Translation gives CASSFGQTGELFF.

The chain employs TRBV28 and TRBJ2-7; D gene uncertain. This CDR3 region has 11 residues. V was cut by 6 bases and J by 5 bases, with 8 bases left in between. Germline-derived CDR1 and CDR2 are MDHEN and SYDVKM. The CDR3 DNA reads TGTGCCAGCAGCCCCCAGGACGAGCAGTACTTC. Its translation is CASSPQDEQYF. The variable domain in full, with the rest retrieved from reference TRBV28 and TRBJ2-7, is DVKVTQSSRYLVKRTGEKVFLECVQDMDHENMFWYRQDPGLGLRLIYFSYDVKMKEKGDIPEGYSVSREKKERFSLILESASTNQTSMYLCASSPQDEQYFGPGTRLTVT.

The chain has TRBV30 and TRBJ1-1, with D possibly matching TRBD1 (6 bases). The CDR3 consists of 16 residues. Germline V lookup: CDR1 GTSNPN, CDR2 SVGIG (reference sequence). Trimming left V 7 bases short and J 1 base short, with 22 bases between. CDR3 in amino acids: CALAGADYGANTEAFF. The CDR3 coding sequence is TGTGCCTTGGCAGGGGCCGATTACGGGGCGAACACTGAAGCTTTCTTT.

V is TRBV27 and J is TRBJ2-1; a weak D match, TRBD1 (5 bases). The CDR3 is made up of 14 amino acids. The V gene's germline CDR1 is MNHEY and CDR2 SMNVEV (reference sequence). Trimming took off 5 bases at V and 8 bases at J, with 16 bases between the two ends. Here the CDR3 DNA reads TGTGCCAGCAGTCCCGCTATCAGGGTTTATGAGCAGTTCTTC. Its translation: CASSPAIRVYEQFF.